The 11 T cell receptor beta chains listed next were all sequenced from one sample in a study of OX40 agonist ivuxolimab in advanced cancers. Sequenced by immunoSEQ multiplex PCR; TCRdb stores in-frame clones only, minus some. The data show 90,000 to 100,000 clones, with approximately 90% seen just once and around 0.82% held by the top ten. The specimen comprised CD4+ or CD8+ T cells sorted from blood, sampled in a trial of the OX40 agonist ivuxolimab. These receptors were collected from an adult with an advanced solid tumor such as melanoma, head and neck, liver or kidney cancer.

The chain uses TRBV28 and TRBJ2-7; TRBD2 matches at 8 bases. V was clipped by 7 bases and J by 4 bases; unmatched bases: 9. Germline assignment: CDR1 MDHEN and CDR2 SYDVKM. The length of the CDR3 is 14 residues. CDR3 DNA: TGTGCCAGCACCCCTCCGGGAGGGCCGTACGAGCAGTACTTC. Translation gives CASTPPGGPYEQYF.

The rearrangement uses TRBV4-3 and TRBJ1-4; 8 bases line up with TRBD1. The CDR3 totals 17 residues. Germline V gene sequence: CDR1 LGHNA, CDR2 YSLEER. Losses at the gene ends were 1 base for V and 5 bases for J; bases not matched to a gene: 9. Here the CDR3 reads CASSQASRGRQNEKLFF. CDR3 nucleotide sequence: TGCGCCAGCAGCCAAGCCTCCAGGGGGCGACAAAATGAAAAACTGTTTTTT.

This chain links TRBV5-5 with TRBJ1-3; weak D call: TRBD1 (5 bases). This CDR3 has 15 amino acids. The germline V and J ends were trimmed by 0 bases and 0 bases, with 7 bases remaining between them. Germline CDR1 is SGHKS and CDR2 is YYEKEE (reference sequence). The CDR3 sequence is CASSLGGSSGNTIYF. The CDR3 DNA follows: TGTGCCAGCAGCTTGGGGGGGAGCTCTGGAAACACCATATATTTT.

The rearrangement joins TRBV29-1 to TRBJ2-1; maybe TRBD1 (6 bases). The CDR3 spans 11 residues. Between the trimmed V and J ends, which lost 7 bases and 8 bases, there was a span of 12 bases. Germline assignment: CDR1 SQVTM and CDR2 ANQGSEA. The CDR3 DNA reads TGCAGCGCCACAGGGTATGATGAGCAGTTCTTC. Protein product: CSATGYDEQFF.

The CDR3 is CASSLDRGSGNQPQHF. DNA for the CDR3: TGTGCCAGCAGTTTGGACAGGGGCAGCGGCAATCAGCCCCAGCATTTT. V gene TRBV7-2 combines with J gene TRBJ1-5, with 9 bases that match TRBD1. The CDR3 length is 16 residues. The ends lost 6 bases at V and 2 bases at J; junction bases unmatched: 8. Looked up from germline, CDR1 is SGHTA and CDR2 is FQGNSA.

The chain has TRBV5-1 and TRBJ2-3; no clear D gene. The CDR3 consists of 15 residues. V was clipped by 3 bases and J by 0 bases, with 11 bases between them. From germline, CDR1 is SGHRS and CDR2 YFSETQ. The CDR3 reads CASSSSLLSTDTQYF. CDR3 in DNA: TGCGCCAGCAGCTCCAGCCTACTTAGCACAGATACGCAGTATTTT.

This clone has a handful of counts. This chain uses TRBV28 with TRBJ2-2; a weak D match, TRBD2 (5 bases). Germline CDR1 and CDR2: MDHEN and SYDVKM. Trimming removed 7 bases from V and 0 bases from J, with 12 bases in between. CDR3 size: 15 residues. This chain's CDR3 is CASKIFGTNTGELFF. Written as DNA, the CDR3 is TGTGCCAGCAAGATATTCGGGACGAACACCGGGGAGCTGTTTTTT.

J is TRBJ1-6 and V is TRBV2; D not certain. Germline CDR1 is SNHLY and CDR2 is FYNNEI. The CDR3 is 13 residues long. The V end lost 6 bases, the J end lost 6 bases, and 9 bases lay between the germline ends. The CDR3: CASSNAGNSPLHF. CDR3 coding DNA: TGTGCCAGCAGCAACGCGGGTAATTCACCCCTCCACTTT.

The chain links TRBV29-1 to TRBJ2-1, with D perhaps matching TRBD2 (6 bases). The CDR3 covers 13 residues. Trimming removed 6 bases from V and 3 bases from J, with 12 bases in between. The germline gives CDR1 SQVTM, CDR2 ANQGSEA. CDR3 in amino acids: CSVPHGGYNEQFF. For the CDR3, the DNA is TGCAGCGTCCCGCACGGGGGCTACAATGAGCAGTTCTTC.

J is TRBJ2-2 and V is TRBV7-9; a weak D match, TRBD1 (6 bases). This CDR3 has 13 amino acids. Germline CDR1 SEHNR, CDR2 FQNEAQ (reference sequence). V dropped 5 bases and J dropped 6 bases, with 10 bases sitting between them. The CDR3 nucleotides are TGTGCCAGCAGCATACAGGGCTCCGGGGAGCTGTTTTTT. Protein sequence: CASSIQGSGELFF.

The V gene is TRBV6-5, the J gene TRBJ2-7, with 9 bases that match TRBD2. This CDR3 is built from 15 residues. Germline values: CDR1 MNHEY, CDR2 SVGAGI. V lost 2 bases to trimming and J lost 2 bases; unmatched junction nucleotides: 4. The CDR3 DNA follows: TGTGCCAGCAGTTACACGGCGGGAGGGCCCTACGAGCAGTACTTC. It translates to CASSYTAGGPYEQYF.